This TCR beta chain was obtained from a study of blood T cells in healthy people across ages. Overall study findings and caveats: A roughly linear fall in TCR beta diversity per million T cells was seen with increasing age.

Primed by a sample-barcoded 5' primer and a J-beta primer mix, a second PCR proceeded for about 6 to 12 cycles. Using its own MiXCR run on the 5' RACE reads, TCRdb lists one record per CDR3 protein. The sample records roughly 500,000 distinct CDR3 sequences, around 24% being singletons. For this clonotype: Its target is unknown.

Germline V gene lookup returns CDR1 MNHEY and CDR2 SVGAGI. The CDR3 has 14 amino acids. Trimming stripped 10 bases from V and 6 bases from J, with 21 bases between. This sample also appeared in a second study, on T cells of mothers and their children.

This chain connects TRBV6-5 to TRBJ1-1; TRBD1 might be the D (6 bases). Sequenced sample: blood. This TCR was recovered from a boy aged 10-17 years in good health. CDR3 sequence: CANRRTGLAPEAFF. The CDR3 DNA is TGTGCCAACAGGAGAACAGGGCTGGCGCCTGAAGCTTTCTTT.